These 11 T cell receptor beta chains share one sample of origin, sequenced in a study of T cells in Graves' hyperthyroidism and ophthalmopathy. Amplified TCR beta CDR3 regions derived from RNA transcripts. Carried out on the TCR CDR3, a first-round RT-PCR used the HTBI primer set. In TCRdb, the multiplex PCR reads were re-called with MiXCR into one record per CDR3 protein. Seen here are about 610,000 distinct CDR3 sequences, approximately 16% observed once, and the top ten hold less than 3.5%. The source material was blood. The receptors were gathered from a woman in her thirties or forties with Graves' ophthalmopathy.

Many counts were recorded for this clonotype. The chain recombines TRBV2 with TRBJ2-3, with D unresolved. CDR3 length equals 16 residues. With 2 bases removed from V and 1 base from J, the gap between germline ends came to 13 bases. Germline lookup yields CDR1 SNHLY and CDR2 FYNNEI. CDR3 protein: CASSELRIGGTDTQYF. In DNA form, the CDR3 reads TGTGCCAGCAGTGAACTTAGGATTGGGGGCACAGATACGCAGTATTTT.

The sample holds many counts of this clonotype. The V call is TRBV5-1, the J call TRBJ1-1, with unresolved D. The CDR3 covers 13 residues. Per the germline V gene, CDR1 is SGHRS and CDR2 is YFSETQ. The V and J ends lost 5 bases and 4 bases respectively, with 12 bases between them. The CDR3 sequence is CASSTAGGTEAFF. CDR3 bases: TGCGCCAGCAGTACAGCGGGAGGCACTGAAGCTTTCTTT.

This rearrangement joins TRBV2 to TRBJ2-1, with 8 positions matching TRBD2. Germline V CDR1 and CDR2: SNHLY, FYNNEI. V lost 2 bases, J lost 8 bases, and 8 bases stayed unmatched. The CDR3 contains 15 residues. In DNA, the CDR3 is TGTGCCAGCAGTGAATATGTAGCGGGGCCCCATGAGCAGTTCTTC. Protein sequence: CASSEYVAGPHEQFF.

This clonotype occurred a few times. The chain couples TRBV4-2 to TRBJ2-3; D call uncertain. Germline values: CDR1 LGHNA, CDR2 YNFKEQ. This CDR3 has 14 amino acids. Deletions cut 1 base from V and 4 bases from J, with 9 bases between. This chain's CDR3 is CASSQARLSDTQYF. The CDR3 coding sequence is TGTGCCAGCAGCCAAGCGCGGCTTTCAGATACGCAGTATTTT.

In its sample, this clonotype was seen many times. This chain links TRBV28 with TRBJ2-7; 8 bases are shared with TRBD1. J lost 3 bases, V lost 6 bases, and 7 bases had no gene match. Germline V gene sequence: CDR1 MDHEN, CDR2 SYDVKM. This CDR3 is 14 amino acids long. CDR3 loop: CASRRTGTFYEQYF. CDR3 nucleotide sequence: TGTGCCAGCAGAAGGACAGGGACATTCTACGAGCAGTACTTC.

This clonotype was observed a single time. Here the CDR3 reads CASKQGATNEKLFF. The CDR3, as DNA: TGTGCCAGTAAACAGGGGGCAACTAATGAAAAACTGTTTTTT. The chain links TRBV19 to TRBJ1-4; 8 nucleotides agree with TRBD1. With 7 bases clipped from V and 0 bases from J, the junction kept 1 base outside the gene matches. The CDR3 contains 14 residues. Germline assignment: CDR1 LNHDA and CDR2 SQIVND (reference sequence).

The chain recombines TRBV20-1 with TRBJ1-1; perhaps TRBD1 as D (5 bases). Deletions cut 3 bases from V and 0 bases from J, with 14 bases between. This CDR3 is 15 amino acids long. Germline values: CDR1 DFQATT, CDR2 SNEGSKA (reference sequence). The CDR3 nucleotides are TGCAGTGCTAGGGCGCAGGGCAGCCTGAACACTGAAGCTTTCTTT. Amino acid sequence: CSARAQGSLNTEAFF.

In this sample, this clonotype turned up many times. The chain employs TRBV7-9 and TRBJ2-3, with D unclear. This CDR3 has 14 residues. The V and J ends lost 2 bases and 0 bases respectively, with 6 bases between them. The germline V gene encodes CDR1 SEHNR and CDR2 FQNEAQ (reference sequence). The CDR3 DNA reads TGTGCCAGCAGCTTATTCGCTAGCACAGATACGCAGTATTTT. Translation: CASSLFASTDTQYF.

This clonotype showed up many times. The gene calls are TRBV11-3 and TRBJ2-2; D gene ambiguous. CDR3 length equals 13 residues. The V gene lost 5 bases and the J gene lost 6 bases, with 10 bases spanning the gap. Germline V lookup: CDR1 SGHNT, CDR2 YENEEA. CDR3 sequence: CASSELSSGELFF. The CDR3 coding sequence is TGTGCCAGCAGCGAGCTATCCTCCGGGGAGCTGTTTTTT.

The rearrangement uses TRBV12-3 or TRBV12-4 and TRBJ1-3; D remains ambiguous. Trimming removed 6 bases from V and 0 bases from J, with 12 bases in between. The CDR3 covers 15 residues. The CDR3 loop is CASRLGRLSGNTIYF. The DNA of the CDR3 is TGTGCCAGCAGACTCGGACGGCTCTCTGGAAACACCATATATTTT.

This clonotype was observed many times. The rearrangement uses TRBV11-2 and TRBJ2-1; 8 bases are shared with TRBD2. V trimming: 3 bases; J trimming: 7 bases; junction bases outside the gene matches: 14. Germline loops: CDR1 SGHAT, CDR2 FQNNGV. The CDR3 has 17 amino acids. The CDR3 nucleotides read TGTGCCAGCAGCTTCTCCCACGGGGGGGGCGCGGGGAATGAGCAGTTCTTC. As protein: CASSFSHGGGAGNEQFF.